Detailed here is one T cell receptor (beta chain). Using immunoSEQ multiplex PCR, the repertoire was profiled, and TCRdb retains in-frame clones only, with some absent. The table has 85,000 to 120,000 clones, 92% seen once. J gave up 3 bases and V 3 bases, and 1 base lay outside the gene matches. The CDR3 length is 16 residues. Germline V lookup: CDR1 MRHNA, CDR2 SNTAGT. This record comes from a study of control samples from healthy donors and cancer patients. The receptor's source is a woman aged 18 to 35 in good health. Sequenced material: blood. V is TRBV6-4 and J is TRBJ2-3; the match to TRBD2 covers 15 bases. The CDR3 protein is CASSEGTSGGTDTQYF. Written as DNA, the CDR3 is TGTGCCAGCAGTGAGGGGACTAGCGGGGGGACAGATACGCAGTATTTT.